This T cell receptor (beta chain) was sequenced for a study of T cells in localized non-small cell lung cancer. Findings and caveats of the study: Uninvolved adjacent lung had the highest recorded T cell clonality, with tumor below it. The appearance of a median approximately 60 of the top 100 tumor clones was seen in adjacent lung. The tumor had only one region sequenced, so heterogeneity remains possible. Blood T cell density predicted longer survival; adjacent-lung clonality, shorter.

Repertoires were generated with immunoSEQ multiplex PCR, while TCRdb's copy carries only in-frame clones and drops some. The repertoire consists of tens of thousands of clones, with about 90% occurring once and the leading ten covering under 7.5%. The CDR3 is 14 residues long. Trimming took 0 bases from V and 6 from J; bases not matched to a gene: 4. Per germline, CDR1 SGDLS and CDR2 YYNGEE. For this clone: The antigen is not known.

The TCR was taken from a male donor aged 60 or over with stage I squamous cell lung carcinoma. This material consisted of peripheral blood, taken before any cancer treatment. The genes are TRBV9 and TRBJ1-2, with 8 bases fitting TRBD1. The chain's CDR3 is CASSVADRDDGYTF. The CDR3 bases are TGTGCCAGCAGCGTAGCGGACAGGGACGATGGCTACACCTTC.